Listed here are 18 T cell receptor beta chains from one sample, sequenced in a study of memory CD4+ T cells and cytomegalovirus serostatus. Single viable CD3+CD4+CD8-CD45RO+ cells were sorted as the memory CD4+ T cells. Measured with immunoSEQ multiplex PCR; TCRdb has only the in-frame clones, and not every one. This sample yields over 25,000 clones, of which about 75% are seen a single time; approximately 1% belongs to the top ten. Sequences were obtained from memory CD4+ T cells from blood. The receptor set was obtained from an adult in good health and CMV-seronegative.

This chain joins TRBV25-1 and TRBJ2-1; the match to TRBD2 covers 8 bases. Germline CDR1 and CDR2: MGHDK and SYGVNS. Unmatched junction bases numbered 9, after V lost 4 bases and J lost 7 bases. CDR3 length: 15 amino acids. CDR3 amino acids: CASSVLTSGSNEQFF. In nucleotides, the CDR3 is TGTGCCAGCAGTGTCCTAACTAGCGGATCAAATGAGCAGTTCTTC.

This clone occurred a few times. The CDR3 spells CASSPGQGKQVGNSPLHF. In DNA, the CDR3 is TGTGCCAGCAGTCCTGGACAGGGAAAACAAGTGGGGAATTCACCCCTCCACTTT. This chain uses TRBV27 with TRBJ1-6; 8 bases agree with TRBD1. This CDR3 is built from 18 residues. V was clipped by 5 bases and J by 7 bases; unmatched bases: 16. Germline loops: CDR1 MNHEY, CDR2 SMNVEV (reference sequence).

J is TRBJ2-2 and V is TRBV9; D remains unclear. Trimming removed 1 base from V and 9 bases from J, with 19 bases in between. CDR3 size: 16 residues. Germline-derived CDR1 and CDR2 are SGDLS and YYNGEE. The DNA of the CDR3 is TGTGCCAGCAGCGTATCCCGGAGTTCCCGGCCCCGGGAGCTGTTTTTT. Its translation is CASSVSRSSRPRELFF.

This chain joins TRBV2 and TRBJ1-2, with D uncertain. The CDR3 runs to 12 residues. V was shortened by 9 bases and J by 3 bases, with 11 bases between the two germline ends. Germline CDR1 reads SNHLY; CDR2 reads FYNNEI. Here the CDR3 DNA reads TGTGCCAGTCGGTGGGAGGACTATGGCTACACCTTC. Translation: CASRWEDYGYTF. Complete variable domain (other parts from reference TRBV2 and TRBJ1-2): EPEVTQTPSHQVTQMGQEVILRCVPISNHLYFYWYRQILGQKVEFLVSFYNNEISEKSEIFDDQFSVERPDGSNFTLKIRSTKLEDSAMYFCASRWEDYGYTFGSGTRLTVV.

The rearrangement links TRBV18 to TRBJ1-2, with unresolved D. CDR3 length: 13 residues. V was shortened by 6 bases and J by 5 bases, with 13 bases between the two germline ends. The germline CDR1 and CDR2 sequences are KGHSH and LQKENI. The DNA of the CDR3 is TGTGCCAGCTCGCCCGACGGCTCATATGGCTACACCTTC. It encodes CASSPDGSYGYTF.

The CDR3: CASSSGATVGGELFF. As DNA, the CDR3 is TGTGCCAGCAGTTCTGGGGCTACAGTCGGCGGGGAGCTGTTTTTT. The chain links TRBV28 to TRBJ2-2, with D perhaps matching TRBD1 (5 bases). Germline V gene sequence: CDR1 MDHEN, CDR2 SYDVKM. V dropped 4 bases and J dropped 7 bases, with 16 bases sitting between them. CDR3 size: 15 residues.

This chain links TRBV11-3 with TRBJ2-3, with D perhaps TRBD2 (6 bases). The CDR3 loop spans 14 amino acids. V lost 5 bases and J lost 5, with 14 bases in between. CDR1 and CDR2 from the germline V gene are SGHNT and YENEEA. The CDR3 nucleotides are TGTGCCAGCAGCGGCGGGCAGGGAGGAGATACGCAGTATTTT. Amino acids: CASSGGQGGDTQYF.

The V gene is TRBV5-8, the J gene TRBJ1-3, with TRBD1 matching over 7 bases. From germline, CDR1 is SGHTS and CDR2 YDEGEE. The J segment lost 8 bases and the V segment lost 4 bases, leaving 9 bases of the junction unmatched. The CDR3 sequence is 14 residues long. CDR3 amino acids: CASSPGTARDTIYF. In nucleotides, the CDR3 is TGTGCCAGCAGCCCCGGGACAGCCAGAGACACCATATATTTT.

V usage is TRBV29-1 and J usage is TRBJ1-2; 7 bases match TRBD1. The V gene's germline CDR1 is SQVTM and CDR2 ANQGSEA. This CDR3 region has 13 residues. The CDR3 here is CSIYGQDKGGYTF. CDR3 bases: TGCAGTATCTATGGACAGGATAAAGGTGGCTACACCTTC.

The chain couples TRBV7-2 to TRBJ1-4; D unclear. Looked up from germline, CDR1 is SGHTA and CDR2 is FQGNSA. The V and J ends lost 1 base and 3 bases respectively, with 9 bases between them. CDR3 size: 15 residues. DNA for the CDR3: TGTGCCAGCAGCTTAGGTCGGATTGCTAATGAAAAACTGTTTTTT. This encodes CASSLGRIANEKLFF.

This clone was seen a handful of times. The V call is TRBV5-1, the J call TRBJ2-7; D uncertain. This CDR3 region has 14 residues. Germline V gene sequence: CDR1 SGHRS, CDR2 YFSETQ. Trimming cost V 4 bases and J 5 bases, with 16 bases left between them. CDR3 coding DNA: TGCGCCAGCAGCCTCTACACGTCCCTTAACGAGCAGTACTTC. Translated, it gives CASSLYTSLNEQYF.

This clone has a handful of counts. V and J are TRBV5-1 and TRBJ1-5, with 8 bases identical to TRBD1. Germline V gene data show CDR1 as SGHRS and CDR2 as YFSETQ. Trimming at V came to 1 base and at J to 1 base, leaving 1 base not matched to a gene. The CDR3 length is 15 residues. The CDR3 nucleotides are TGCGCCAGCAGCTTGACAGGGGGGAGCAATCAGCCCCAGCATTTT. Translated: CASSLTGGSNQPQHF.

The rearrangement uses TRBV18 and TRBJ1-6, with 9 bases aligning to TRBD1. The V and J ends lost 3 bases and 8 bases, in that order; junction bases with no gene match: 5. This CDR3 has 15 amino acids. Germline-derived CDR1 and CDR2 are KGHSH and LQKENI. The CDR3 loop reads CASSPGQGPDSPLHF. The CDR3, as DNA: TGTGCCAGCTCACCTGGACAGGGGCCGGATTCACCCCTCCACTTT.

The CDR3 protein is CASSPGLAGTYEQYF. The CDR3 DNA reads as TGTGCCAGCAGCCCGGGACTAGCGGGAACCTACGAGCAGTACTTC. The chain joins TRBV7-2 to TRBJ2-7; 13 nucleotides match TRBD2. V trimming: 5 bases; J trimming: 2 bases; junction bases outside the gene matches: 3. This CDR3 is built from 15 residues. Per the germline V gene, CDR1 is SGHTA and CDR2 is FQGNSA.

The CDR3 DNA follows: TGTGCCATCGGGAGGACAGGGTGGGATGAGCAGTTCTTC. It yields the protein CAIGRTGWDEQFF. The gene calls are TRBV10-3 and TRBJ2-1; 8 nucleotides line up with TRBD1. The V segment lost 8 bases and the J segment 8 bases; nucleotides outside the gene matches: 8. The CDR3 covers 13 residues. Per germline, CDR1 ENHRY and CDR2 SYGVKD.

The CDR3 nucleotides read TGTGCCAGCACGGGACAAACGAAGGATACGCAGTATTTT. Amino acids: CASTGQTKDTQYF. This chain uses TRBV2 with TRBJ2-3, with a possible D match to TRBD1 (6 bases). This CDR3 contains 13 residues. Trimming took off 7 bases at V and 6 bases at J, with 14 bases between the two ends. The V gene's germline CDR1 is SNHLY and CDR2 FYNNEI.

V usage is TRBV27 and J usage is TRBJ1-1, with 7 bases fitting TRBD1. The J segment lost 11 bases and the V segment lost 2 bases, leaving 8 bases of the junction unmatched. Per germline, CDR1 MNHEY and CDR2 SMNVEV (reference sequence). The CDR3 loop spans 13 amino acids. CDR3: CASSLRQGGIAFF. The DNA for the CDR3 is TGTGCCAGCAGTTTAAGGCAGGGGGGAATTGCTTTCTTT.

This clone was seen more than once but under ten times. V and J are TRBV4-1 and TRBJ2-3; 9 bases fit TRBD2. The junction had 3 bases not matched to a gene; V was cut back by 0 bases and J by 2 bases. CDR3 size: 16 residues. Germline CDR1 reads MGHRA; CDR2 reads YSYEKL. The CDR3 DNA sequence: TGCGCCAGCAGCCAAGACGCGGGAGGGCTCACAGATACGCAGTATTTT. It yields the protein CASSQDAGGLTDTQYF.